These 29 T cell receptor beta chains were sequenced from one sample in a study of shared clonotypes between healthy human individuals. Assay used: immunoSEQ multiplex PCR; TCRdb lists only in-frame clones, some missing. The sample has roughly 2,500,000 clones, 80% to 95% seen once. The sequenced sample consisted of naive CD4+ T cells from PBMCs. Subset meaning: CD45RA+ positively selected. These receptor sequences come from a man younger than 35 in good health. Some clones in this sample may be carry-over from other donors' samples.

V is TRBV28 and J is TRBJ1-4, with D perhaps matching TRBD1 (6 bases). CDR1 MDHEN and CDR2 SYDVKM come from the germline V gene. This CDR3 comprises 16 residues. V dropped 5 bases and J dropped 3 bases, with 16 bases sitting between them. As DNA, the CDR3 is TGTGCCAGCAGTCCCTCTGGGGCAGGGGCTAATGAAAAACTGTTTTTT. Amino acids: CASSPSGAGANEKLFF.

V gene TRBV6-5 combines with J gene TRBJ2-1, with 11 bases identical to TRBD2. V was pared by 0 bases and J by 7 bases, with 5 bases of the junction left unmatched. The CDR3 is 16 amino acids. The germline gives CDR1 MNHEY, CDR2 SVGAGI. As DNA, the CDR3 is TGTGCCAGCAGTTACTCACTAGCGGGAGTAGCTAATGAGCAGTTCTTC. It translates to CASSYSLAGVANEQFF.

The chain employs TRBV6-1 and TRBJ2-5, with 7 bases identical to TRBD2. In germline, CDR1 is MNHNS, CDR2 SASEGT. This CDR3 has 14 amino acids. V lost 8 bases, J lost 6 bases, and 12 bases stayed unmatched. The CDR3 DNA follows: TGTGCCAGCTCGCAACCGGGACTAACCCAGACCCAGTACTTC. Amino acids: CASSQPGLTQTQYF.

This chain uses TRBV14 with TRBJ1-1, with a weak D call TRBD1 (5 bases). The CDR3 is 13 amino acids. The germline V and J ends were trimmed by 4 bases and 7 bases, with 13 bases remaining between them. Germline CDR1 is SGHDN and CDR2 is FVKESK. CDR3 nucleotide sequence: TGTGCCAGCAGCCGGGGGGGTGAGCTTGAAGCTTTCTTT. This sequence encodes CASSRGGELEAFF.

The V and J genes are TRBV5-1 and TRBJ2-1; 10 positions match TRBD2. Germline-derived CDR1 and CDR2 are SGHRS and YFSETQ. The CDR3 has 22 residues. The V segment lost 4 bases and the J segment 3 bases; nucleotides outside the gene matches: 25. Here the CDR3 reads CASSSLSGSASGSQVDYNEQFF. The CDR3 DNA reads TGCGCCAGCAGCAGCTTGTCCGGTTCGGCTAGCGGGAGTCAAGTCGACTACAATGAGCAGTTCTTC.

V usage is TRBV28 and J usage is TRBJ1-1, with 8 bases aligning to TRBD1. This CDR3 is 14 amino acids long. Germline values: CDR1 MDHEN, CDR2 SYDVKM. Trimming at V came to 5 bases and at J to 8 bases, leaving 10 bases not matched to a gene. The CDR3 DNA follows: TGTGCCAGCAGTCAACAGGCCAGGGGGCCGGAAGCTTTCTTT. The encoded protein is CASSQQARGPEAFF.

On this clone: The sample carries other DNA sequences with the same CDR3. The V gene is TRBV6-5, the J gene TRBJ2-7; TRBD2 might be the D (5 bases). Germline-derived CDR1 and CDR2 are MNHEY and SVGAGI. Between the trimmed V and J ends, which lost 2 bases and 1 base, there was a span of 9 bases. The CDR3 covers 14 residues. For the CDR3, the DNA is TGTGCCAGCAGTTACGGGCGGGCTTCCTACGAGCAGTACTTC. Translated: CASSYGRASYEQYF.

J is TRBJ1-1 and V is TRBV2; tentative D call: TRBD1 (6 bases). CDR3 length: 14 amino acids. Germline lookup yields CDR1 SNHLY and CDR2 FYNNEI. Trimming pared 2 bases from V and 3 bases from J, leaving 10 bases between. In nucleotides, the CDR3 is TGTGCCAGCAGTGAATGGCAGGGGTACACTGAAGCTTTCTTT. Translated, it gives CASSEWQGYTEAFF.

This clone was recorded once. The DNA for the CDR3 is TGTGCCAGCAGCTTCCCTTGGGGTCAGCCCCAGCATTTT. It translates to CASSFPWGQPQHF. The V and J genes are TRBV28 and TRBJ1-5; D remains unclear. The V gene lost 6 bases and the J gene lost 6 bases, with 12 bases spanning the gap. Germline assignment: CDR1 MDHEN and CDR2 SYDVKM. The CDR3 runs 13 residues.

V and J are TRBV6-5 and TRBJ2-3; D remains unclear. Trimming shortened V by 0 bases and J by 4 bases, and 8 bases separated the two germline ends. CDR3 length: 14 residues. The germline V gene has CDR1 MNHEY and CDR2 SVGAGI. The CDR3 sequence: CASSYSKEADTQYF. CDR3 sequence (DNA): TGTGCCAGCAGTTACTCAAAAGAGGCAGATACGCAGTATTTT.

The rearrangement uses TRBV27 and TRBJ2-7; no firm D call. Trimming stripped 8 bases from V and 2 bases from J, with 13 bases between. CDR3 length: 13 residues. The germline V gene encodes CDR1 MNHEY and CDR2 SMNVEV (reference sequence). The CDR3 loop is CASRLVGTYEQYF. CDR3 sequence (DNA): TGTGCCAGCCGATTGGTCGGAACCTACGAGCAGTACTTC.

V usage is TRBV6-9 and J usage is TRBJ2-1; no firm D call. Per the germline V gene, CDR1 is MNHGY and CDR2 is SVAAGI. The CDR3 spans 14 residues. V lost 5 bases, J lost 4 bases, and 12 bases lay in between. The CDR3 loop reads CASSPGHRYNEQFF. CDR3 in DNA: TGTGCCAGCAGTCCCGGTCATCGGTACAATGAGCAGTTCTTC.

The rearrangement links TRBV2 to TRBJ2-7; no definite D call. The germline V and J ends were trimmed by 8 bases and 0 bases, with 14 bases remaining between them. There are 14 residues in the CDR3. Germline lookup yields CDR1 SNHLY and CDR2 FYNNEI. As DNA, the CDR3 is TGTGCCAGCCGCCGTCAGCTTCTCTCCTACGAGCAGTACTTC. Translation: CASRRQLLSYEQYF.

A remark on this clone: Other DNA sequences of this sample code for an identical CDR3. V gene TRBV5-1 combines with J gene TRBJ2-1; 7 bases are shared with TRBD1. Germline V lookup: CDR1 SGHRS, CDR2 YFSETQ. CDR3 length equals 14 residues. Trimming removed 4 bases from V and 4 bases from J; junction bases left unmatched: 5. The CDR3 sequence is CASSPGQSYNEQFF. The CDR3 DNA reads TGCGCCAGCAGCCCGGGACAGTCTTACAATGAGCAGTTCTTC.

This clone was detected only once. The CDR3 DNA reads TGTGCCAGCAGTACGCCCCGGACTAATGAGCAGTTCTTC. Translated: CASSTPRTNEQFF. The chain combines TRBV28 with TRBJ2-1, with D possibly matching TRBD2 (5 bases). V was pared by 5 bases and J by 7 bases, with 12 bases between. The CDR3 runs to 13 residues. The germline V gene has CDR1 MDHEN and CDR2 SYDVKM.

V usage is TRBV4-1 and J usage is TRBJ2-1, with TRBD2 identical over 13 bases. CDR1 is MGHRA, CDR2 YSYEKL, per germline. The CDR3 has 16 residues. V lost 3 bases to trimming and J lost 8 bases; unmatched junction nucleotides: 7. The DNA of the CDR3 is TGCGCCAGCAGCCACGTTGGACTAGCGGGAGCCCATGAGCAGTTCTTC. It yields the protein CASSHVGLAGAHEQFF.

CDR3 DNA sequence: TGTGCCAGTAGTATGAGACGGGATTACAATGAGCAGTTCTTC. It specifies CASSMRRDYNEQFF. J is TRBJ2-1 and V is TRBV19; D is perhaps TRBD2 (5 bases). CDR1 LNHDA and CDR2 SQIVND come from the germline V gene (reference sequence). The CDR3 runs to 14 residues. V was clipped by 3 bases and J by 4 bases, with 10 bases between them.

This chain connects TRBV19 to TRBJ1-2, with 9 bases matching TRBD1. Unmatched junction bases numbered 13, after V lost 3 bases and J lost 8 bases. CDR1 is LNHDA, CDR2 SQIVND, per germline (reference sequence). This CDR3 is 16 amino acids long. This chain's CDR3 is CASSMGQGPTRWGYTF. The CDR3 region has the DNA TGTGCCAGTAGTATGGGACAGGGACCTACTCGGTGGGGCTACACCTTC.

This chain links TRBV7-3 with TRBJ2-1, with D perhaps being TRBD1 or TRBD2 (5 bases each). Germline V gene sequence: CDR1 SGHTA, CDR2 FQGTGA. This CDR3 has 16 amino acids. V lost 3 bases, J lost 0 bases, and 12 bases lay in between. The CDR3 protein is CASSLGPGGSYNEQFF. DNA of the CDR3: TGTGCCAGCAGCTTGGGGCCTGGGGGCTCCTACAATGAGCAGTTCTTC.

The chain combines TRBV6-1 with TRBJ2-1; 7 bases line up with TRBD1. Germline values: CDR1 MNHNS, CDR2 SASEGT. The length of the CDR3 is 15 residues. V shed 8 bases, J shed 6 bases, and the junction held 13 bases outside the gene matches. DNA for the CDR3: TGTGCCAGCGACGAGAGGGGACAGCACCTCAATGAGCAGTTCTTC. Its translation: CASDERGQHLNEQFF.

The rearrangement uses TRBV10-1 and TRBJ2-7, with TRBD1 identical over 9 bases. Germline V lookup: CDR1 WNHNN, CDR2 SYGVQD (reference sequence). V shed 7 bases and J 6 bases; nucleotides not matched to a gene: 10. CDR3 length: 14 residues. CDR3 sequence (DNA): TGCGCCAGCATGCTCCGGGACAGGGCTGTCGAGCAGTACTTC. This translates into CASMLRDRAVEQYF.

V and J are TRBV2 and TRBJ2-7; 8 positions match TRBD1. V shed 8 bases and J 4 bases; nucleotides not matched to a gene: 10. Germline CDR1 is SNHLY and CDR2 is FYNNEI. The CDR3 extends over 14 amino acids. CDR3 loop: CASFVQGETYEQYF. CDR3 nucleotide sequence: TGTGCCAGCTTCGTACAGGGGGAAACTTACGAGCAGTACTTC.

The gene calls are TRBV6-6 and TRBJ2-7; 7 bases line up with TRBD1. The V gene's germline CDR1 is MNHNY and CDR2 SVGAGI (reference sequence). Losses at the gene ends were 5 bases for V and 0 bases for J; bases not matched to a gene: 4. CDR3 length: 14 amino acids. The CDR3 is CASSTGVSSYEQYF. The CDR3 nucleotides are TGTGCCAGCAGTACAGGGGTATCCTCCTACGAGCAGTACTTC.

The rearrangement links TRBV6-6 to TRBJ1-6, with D perhaps matching TRBD1 (5 bases). The germline V gene encodes CDR1 MNHNY and CDR2 SVGAGI (reference sequence). V dropped 2 bases and J dropped 10 bases, with 18 bases sitting between them. The length of the CDR3 is 16 residues. The CDR3: CASSYPPGAAESPLHF. The DNA for the CDR3 is TGTGCCAGCAGTTACCCCCCCGGGGCAGCGGAATCACCCCTCCACTTT.

The V and J genes are TRBV28 and TRBJ2-3; possibly TRBD2 for D (5 bases). The germline V gene has CDR1 MDHEN and CDR2 SYDVKM. The ends were cut back, 6 bases at V and 7 bases at J, with 8 bases in the middle. The CDR3 has 11 amino acids. The DNA for the CDR3 is TGTGCCAGCAGCGGGATTAATACGCAGTATTTT. Encoded protein: CASSGINTQYF.

This clone was seen a single time. The V gene is TRBV2, the J gene TRBJ1-5; possibly TRBD1 for D (5 bases). Germline V gives CDR1 SNHLY, CDR2 FYNNEI. Trimming cost V 1 base and J 3 bases, with 13 bases left between them. This CDR3 comprises 16 residues. The CDR3 is CASSEGGQGVNQPQHF. DNA of the CDR3: TGTGCCAGCAGTGAAGGTGGCCAGGGTGTCAATCAGCCCCAGCATTTT.

The V call is TRBV4-3, the J call TRBJ1-1, with D maybe TRBD1 (5 bases). Germline V CDR1 and CDR2: LGHNA, YSLEER. This CDR3 comprises 15 residues. Between the trimmed V and J ends, which lost 5 bases and 1 base, there was a span of 14 bases. The chain's CDR3 is CASSSRQSWNTEAFF. CDR3 nucleotides: TGCGCCAGCAGCTCACGACAGAGTTGGAACACTGAAGCTTTCTTT.

CDR3 in amino acids: CASSPYGGIAGVETQYF. The CDR3, as DNA: TGCGCCAGCAGCCCGTACGGCGGGATAGCGGGAGTAGAGACCCAGTACTTC. The chain couples TRBV5-1 to TRBJ2-5, with 9 bases that match TRBD2. The CDR3 totals 17 residues. Losses at the gene ends were 4 bases for V and 4 bases for J; bases not matched to a gene: 14. Germline CDR1 SGHRS, CDR2 YFSETQ.

The chain employs TRBV6-5 and TRBJ2-7; no clear D gene. Between the trimmed V and J ends, which lost 6 bases and 5 bases, there was a span of 11 bases. CDR3 length: 12 residues. Germline values: CDR1 MNHEY, CDR2 SVGAGI. The CDR3 DNA reads TGTGCCAGCAGCCGCACAGAGCACGAGCAGTACTTC. It is translated as CASSRTEHEQYF.